A single sample is the source of the 28 T cell receptor beta chains below, sequenced in a study of cytomegalovirus exposure and HLA in healthy donors. It was with 60 Vbeta and 13 Jbeta primers that the PCR ran. Generated by immunoSEQ multiplex PCR, the TCRdb table keeps only in-frame clones and is missing some. The data show over 150,000 clones, 60% to 75% seen once. The specimen sequenced was PBMCs. The source of these receptors is a man aged 18 to 29 in good health and CMV-seronegative.

The genes are TRBV5-4 and TRBJ2-3, with 15 nucleotides matching TRBD2. The CDR3 is 16 amino acids. V lost 4 bases to trimming and J lost 5 bases; unmatched junction nucleotides: 5. The V gene's germline CDR1 is SGHNT and CDR2 YYREEE (reference sequence). The CDR3: CASSPGLAGGGDTQYF. The CDR3 bases are TGTGCCAGCAGCCCGGGACTAGCGGGGGGTGGAGATACGCAGTATTTT.

The CDR3 spells CASNSGGAGETQYF. In DNA, the CDR3 is TGCGCCAGCAATAGCGGGGGGGCCGGAGAGACCCAGTACTTC. V usage is TRBV5-1 and J usage is TRBJ2-5; 11 bases fit TRBD2. This CDR3 comprises 14 residues. CDR1 SGHRS and CDR2 YFSETQ come from the germline V gene. V shed 6 bases, J shed 4 bases, and the junction held 5 bases outside the gene matches.

This clone appeared a few times. This rearrangement joins TRBV11-3 to TRBJ2-1, with 7 bases lining up with TRBD2. The V gene's germline CDR1 is SGHNT and CDR2 YENEEA. With 5 bases clipped from V and 5 bases from J, the junction kept 9 bases outside the gene matches. This CDR3 comprises 15 residues. The DNA for the CDR3 is TGTGCCAGCAGCCTAGGGGACTACTTGCACAATGAGCAGTTCTTC. Translated, it gives CASSLGDYLHNEQFF.

This chain connects TRBV4-1 to TRBJ1-6, with 7 bases identical to TRBD1. Germline values: CDR1 MGHRA, CDR2 YSYEKL. V shed 3 bases and J 3 bases; nucleotides not matched to a gene: 11. The CDR3 loop spans 18 amino acids. The CDR3 DNA follows: TGCGCCAGCAGCCACCCCGACACAGGGGCATTCTATAATTCACCCCTCCACTTT. Its translation is CASSHPDTGAFYNSPLHF.

The CDR3 coding sequence is TGTGCCATCACCCCAGGGGTACTCTCCTACGAGCAGTACTTC. Its translation is CAITPGVLSYEQYF. This chain links TRBV10-3 with TRBJ2-5; TRBD1 is a possible D gene (6 bases). The end of the DNA is better explained by TRBJ2-7, so the J call may be wrong. The CDR3 loop spans 14 amino acids. Germline V gives CDR1 ENHRY, CDR2 SYGVKD.

This clone came up a few times. The CDR3 DNA reads TGTGCCAGCAGCCGGGGTTATGCGGGGTCCACCTACGAGCAGTACTTC. Protein: CASSRGYAGSTYEQYF. This sequence joins TRBV7-2 and TRBJ2-7, with TRBD2 as a possible D gene (6 bases). The V end lost 5 bases, the J end lost 2 bases, and 19 bases lay between the germline ends. This CDR3 region has 16 residues. In germline, CDR1 is SGHTA, CDR2 FQGNSA.

The V call is TRBV11-2, the J call TRBJ2-1; D is perhaps TRBD1 (5 bases). Trimming pared 1 base from V and 9 bases from J, leaving 16 bases between. The germline CDR1 and CDR2 sequences are SGHAT and FQNNGV. This CDR3 region has 15 residues. The DNA of the CDR3 is TGTGCCAGCAGCTTAGTGGGCAGCGCTGGGGCTGAGCAGTTCTTC. It translates to CASSLVGSAGAEQFF.

Only a few counts were recorded for this clone. J is TRBJ2-6 and V is TRBV19, with 7 positions matching TRBD1. Per the germline V gene, CDR1 is LNHDA and CDR2 is SQIVND (reference sequence). This CDR3 has 14 amino acids. V lost 6 bases to trimming and J lost 2 bases; unmatched junction nucleotides: 1. The CDR3 DNA follows: TGTGCCAGTAGAACAGGGGCTGGGGCCAACGTCCTGACTTTC. Protein: CASRTGAGANVLTF.

The V and J genes are TRBV11-3 and TRBJ2-2; the match to TRBD2 covers 14 bases. CDR1 is SGHNT and CDR2 is YENEEA in the germline V gene. The CDR3 extends over 16 amino acids. V lost 2 bases to trimming and J lost 5 bases; unmatched junction nucleotides: 1. CDR3 amino acids: CASSLRTSGGTGELFF. The CDR3 DNA reads as TGTGCCAGCAGCTTACGGACTAGCGGGGGGACCGGGGAGCTGTTTTTT. Complete variable domain (other parts from reference TRBV11-3 and TRBJ2-2): EAGVVQSPRYKIIEKKQPVAFWCNPISGHNTLYWYLQNLGQGPELLIRYENEEAVDDSQLPKDRFSAERLKGVDSTLKIQPAELGDSAVYLCASSLRTSGGTGELFFGEGSRLTVL.

The CDR3 spells CASSEVRGRNSPLHF. CDR3 DNA sequence: TGTGCCAGCAGTGAAGTAAGGGGAAGGAATTCACCCCTCCACTTT. The chain is built from TRBV6-1 and TRBJ1-6, with D possibly matching TRBD1 (5 bases). V was cut by 1 base and J by 7 bases, with 11 bases left in between. CDR3 length: 15 amino acids. From germline, CDR1 is MNHNS and CDR2 SASEGT.

This chain links TRBV2 with TRBJ1-1; D is undetermined. Germline loops: CDR1 SNHLY, CDR2 FYNNEI. The CDR3 runs to 15 residues. V was cut by 6 bases and J by 0 bases, with 14 bases left in between. The CDR3 sequence is CASREERVMNTEAFF. CDR3 nucleotide sequence: TGTGCCAGCAGGGAGGAGAGGGTGATGAACACTGAAGCTTTCTTT.

V usage is TRBV18 and J usage is TRBJ1-2; 11 bases agree with TRBD1. The CDR3 is made up of 16 amino acids. Germline trimming cut 0 bases from V and 7 bases from J; bases unmatched to any gene: 7. The germline gives CDR1 KGHSH, CDR2 LQKENI. The CDR3: CASSPPIAGTGGGYTF. CDR3 DNA: TGTGCCAGCTCACCACCCATTGCCGGGACAGGGGGTGGCTACACCTTC.

The rearrangement links TRBV6-6 to TRBJ2-7; 7 bases fit TRBD2. This CDR3 is built from 13 residues. The V gene end was trimmed by 11 bases and the J gene end by 2 bases; junction bases not matched to a gene: 9. Germline loops: CDR1 MNHNY, CDR2 SVGAGI (reference sequence). This CDR3 reads CASRGEGAYEQYV. CDR3 in DNA: TGTGCCTCCCGGGGGGAGGGAGCCTACGAGCAGTACGTC.

The chain couples TRBV9 to TRBJ2-1, with 7 bases identical to TRBD2. Germline loops: CDR1 SGDLS, CDR2 YYNGEE. Trimming took 0 bases from V and 1 from J; bases not matched to a gene: 4. This CDR3 has 16 residues. CDR3 DNA sequence: TGTGCCAGCAGCGTAGGGGGGGGTCAGTCCTACAATGAGCAGTTCTTC. It specifies CASSVGGGQSYNEQFF.

In this sample, this clone turned up a few times. CDR3 sequence reads: CASRDYGTGDEKLFF. The CDR3 bases are TGTGCCAGCAGAGACTACGGGACAGGGGACGAAAAACTGTTTTTT. The chain joins TRBV27 to TRBJ1-4, with TRBD1 matching over 10 bases. The CDR3 has 15 amino acids. V was pared by 6 bases and J by 8 bases, with 9 bases of the junction left unmatched. Germline V gene lookup returns CDR1 MNHEY and CDR2 SMNVEV (reference sequence).

The chain combines TRBV28 with TRBJ1-1, with no clear D. Per germline, CDR1 MDHEN and CDR2 SYDVKM. V was shortened by 2 bases and J by 0 bases, with 13 bases between the two germline ends. CDR3 length: 16 amino acids. The DNA for the CDR3 is TGTGCCAGCAGTTTAGGGTCCGGAGTCATGAACACTGAAGCTTTCTTT. Translated: CASSLGSGVMNTEAFF.

The chain links TRBV9 to TRBJ1-5; no firm D call. Trimming took off 7 bases at V and 7 bases at J, with 12 bases between the two ends. This CDR3 contains 12 residues. CDR1 and CDR2 from the germline V gene are SGDLS and YYNGEE. The CDR3, as DNA: TGTGCCAGCTCCCTTGGAGGGCAGCCCCAGCATTTT. Protein: CASSLGGQPQHF.

This clone was seen only a few times. The chain carries TRBV6-5 and TRBJ1-2; a weak D match, TRBD1 (5 bases). V was clipped by 6 bases and J by 1 base, with 12 bases between them. Germline V gene sequence: CDR1 MNHEY, CDR2 SVGAGI. There are 14 residues in the CDR3. CDR3 residues: CASSIGQFNYGYTF. DNA of the CDR3: TGTGCCAGCAGCATCGGACAATTTAACTATGGCTACACCTTC.

The chain uses TRBV18 and TRBJ1-5; 7 positions match TRBD1. V lost 2 bases, J lost 5 bases, and 3 bases stayed unmatched. This CDR3 contains 14 residues. The germline gives CDR1 KGHSH, CDR2 LQKENI. DNA of the CDR3: TGTGCCAGCTCACCAGGGACAGTGTATCAGCCCCAGCATTTT. It specifies CASSPGTVYQPQHF.

This chain connects TRBV7-9 to TRBJ2-5; TRBD2 might be the D (7 bases). The CDR3 consists of 18 residues. Germline CDR1 is SEHNR and CDR2 is FQNEAQ (reference sequence). The germline V and J ends were trimmed by 1 base and 1 base, with 19 bases remaining between them. The CDR3 loop reads CASSLGRWAGATQETQYF. In DNA, the CDR3 is TGTGCCAGCAGCTTAGGACGGTGGGCGGGGGCCACCCAAGAGACCCAGTACTTC.

Only a few counts were recorded for this clone. V and J are TRBV4-1 and TRBJ1-2; 11 bases agree with TRBD1. V shed 1 base and J 3 bases; nucleotides not matched to a gene: 4. The CDR3 contains 16 residues. Germline CDR1 reads MGHRA; CDR2 reads YSYEKL. The CDR3 loop reads CASSQGTGGSHYGYTF. The CDR3 region has the DNA TGCGCCAGCAGCCAAGGGACAGGGGGCTCGCACTATGGCTACACCTTC.

The gene calls are TRBV27 and TRBJ2-7; 8 positions match TRBD1. The V gene end was trimmed by 4 bases and the J gene end by 4 bases; junction bases not matched to a gene: 6. Per germline, CDR1 MNHEY and CDR2 SMNVEV (reference sequence). The CDR3 is made up of 14 amino acids. DNA of the CDR3: TGTGCCAGCAGTTCCGGACAGGGCGATTACGAGCAGTACGTC. Translation: CASSSGQGDYEQYV.

CDR3 loop: CASSLHSGSSSYNEQFF. Written as DNA, the CDR3 is TGTGCCAGCAGCTTACATAGCGGGTCGAGCTCCTACAATGAGCAGTTCTTC. V gene TRBV7-3 combines with J gene TRBJ2-1, with 7 bases matching TRBD2. Germline V gene data show CDR1 as SGHTA and CDR2 as FQGTGA. The CDR3 has 17 residues. Losses at the gene ends were 2 bases for V and 0 bases for J; bases not matched to a gene: 7.

The rearrangement links TRBV5-1 to TRBJ1-5; the match to TRBD1 covers 7 bases. The CDR3 extends over 16 amino acids. The V segment lost 2 bases and the J segment 2 bases; nucleotides outside the gene matches: 7. The germline V gene encodes CDR1 SGHRS and CDR2 YFSETQ. The CDR3 region has the DNA TGCGCCAGCAGCTTACAGGGGCCTGGAGGCAATCAGCCCCAGCATTTT. As protein: CASSLQGPGGNQPQHF.

This sequence joins TRBV4-1 and TRBJ2-7; D is perhaps TRBD1 (6 bases). CDR1 MGHRA and CDR2 YSYEKL come from the germline V gene. The CDR3 length is 14 residues. V was cut by 4 bases and J by 9 bases, with 19 bases left in between. The CDR3, as DNA: TGCGCCAGCAGCCCGATAGGACAGAGTGTCGGGCAGTACTTC. Translating gives CASSPIGQSVGQYF.

The V call is TRBV7-2, the J call TRBJ1-2; D is uncertain. This CDR3 has 14 residues. Germline V gene data show CDR1 as SGHTA and CDR2 as FQGNSA. Trimming took off 1 base at V and 2 bases at J, with 8 bases between the two ends. The DNA of the CDR3 is TGTGCCAGCAGCTTAGGAGGTCAGAACTATGGCTACACCTTC. Encoded protein: CASSLGGQNYGYTF.

This chain uses TRBV27 with TRBJ2-1, with 7 nucleotides matching TRBD1. The germline V gene encodes CDR1 MNHEY and CDR2 SMNVEV (reference sequence). This CDR3 has 15 amino acids. J lost 3 bases, V lost 7 bases, and 9 bases had no gene match. The DNA of the CDR3 is TGTGCCAGCACCTTCCGACAGGGTTACTACAATGAGCAGTTCTTC. Amino acids: CASTFRQGYYNEQFF.

This rearrangement joins TRBV30 to TRBJ2-7; the D is unclear. The germline V and J ends were trimmed by 3 bases and 2 bases, with 14 bases remaining between them. Looked up from germline, CDR1 is GTSNPN and CDR2 is SVGIG (reference sequence). There are 14 residues in the CDR3. CDR3 DNA sequence: TGTGCCTGGAGCTCCGGAAAAGGAGCCTACGAGCAGTACTTC. The encoded protein is CAWSSGKGAYEQYF.